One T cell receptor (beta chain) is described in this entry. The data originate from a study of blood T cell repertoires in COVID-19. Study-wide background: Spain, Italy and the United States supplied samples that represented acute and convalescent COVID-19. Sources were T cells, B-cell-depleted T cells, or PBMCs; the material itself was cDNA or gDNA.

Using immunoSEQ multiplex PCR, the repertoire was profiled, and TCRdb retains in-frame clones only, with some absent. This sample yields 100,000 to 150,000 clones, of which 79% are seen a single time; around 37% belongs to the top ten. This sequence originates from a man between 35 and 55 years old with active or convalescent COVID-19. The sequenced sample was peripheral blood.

The DNA for the CDR3 is TGTGCCAGCAGCTTAGGCGCAAGCTATGGCTACACCTTC. It specifies CASSLGASYGYTF. V is TRBV7-2 and J is TRBJ1-2; unclear D gene. Per the germline V gene, CDR1 is SGHTA and CDR2 is FQGNSA. V was cut by 1 base and J by 4 bases, with 7 bases left in between. The CDR3 consists of 13 residues.